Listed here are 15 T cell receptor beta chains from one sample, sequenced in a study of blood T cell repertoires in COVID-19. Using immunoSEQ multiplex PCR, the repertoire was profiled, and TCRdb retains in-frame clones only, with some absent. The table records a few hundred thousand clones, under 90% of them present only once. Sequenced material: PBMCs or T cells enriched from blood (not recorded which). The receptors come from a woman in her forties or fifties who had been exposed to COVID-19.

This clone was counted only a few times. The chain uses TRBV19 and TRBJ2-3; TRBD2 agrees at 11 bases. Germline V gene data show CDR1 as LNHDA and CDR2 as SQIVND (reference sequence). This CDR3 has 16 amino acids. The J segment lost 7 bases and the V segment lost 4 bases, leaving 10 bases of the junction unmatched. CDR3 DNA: TGTGCCAGTAGTACCCCTGCTAGCGGGGGGCCTTATACGCAGTATTTT. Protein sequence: CASSTPASGGPYTQYF.

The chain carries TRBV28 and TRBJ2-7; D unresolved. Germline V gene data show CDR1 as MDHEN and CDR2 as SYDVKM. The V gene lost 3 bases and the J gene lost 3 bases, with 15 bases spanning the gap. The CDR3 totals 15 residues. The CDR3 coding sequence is TGTGCCAGCAGTTTCCAGGCCCTTAACCTCTACGAGCAGTACTTC. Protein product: CASSFQALNLYEQYF.

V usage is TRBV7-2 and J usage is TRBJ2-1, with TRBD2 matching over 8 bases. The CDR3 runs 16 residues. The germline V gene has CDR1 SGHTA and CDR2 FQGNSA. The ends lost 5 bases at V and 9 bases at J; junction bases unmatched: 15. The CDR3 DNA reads TGTGCCAGCAGCACCCGGACTAGCCCCGCTGAAGGTGAGCAGTTCTTC. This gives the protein CASSTRTSPAEGEQFF.

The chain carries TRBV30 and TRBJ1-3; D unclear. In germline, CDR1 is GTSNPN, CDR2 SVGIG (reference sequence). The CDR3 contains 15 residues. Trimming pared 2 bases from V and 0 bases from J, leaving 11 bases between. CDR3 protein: CAWSLATHSGNTIYF. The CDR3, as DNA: TGTGCCTGGAGTCTGGCGACACACTCTGGAAACACCATATATTTT. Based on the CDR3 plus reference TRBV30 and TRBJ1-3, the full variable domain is SQTIHQWPATLVQPVGSPLSLECTVEGTSNPNLYWYRQAAGRGLQLLFYSVGIGQISSEVPQNLSASRPQDRQFILSSKKLLLSDSGFYLCAWSLATHSGNTIYFGEGSWLTVV.

The DNA for the CDR3 is TGTGCCAGCAGTAACACAGGGTATAGCAATCAGCCCCAGCATTTT. Encoded protein: CASSNTGYSNQPQHF. The genes are TRBV2 and TRBJ1-5; D may be TRBD1 (6 bases). CDR3 size: 15 residues. V lost 5 bases and J 0 bases, leaving 11 bases between the germline ends. CDR1 is SNHLY and CDR2 is FYNNEI in the germline V gene.

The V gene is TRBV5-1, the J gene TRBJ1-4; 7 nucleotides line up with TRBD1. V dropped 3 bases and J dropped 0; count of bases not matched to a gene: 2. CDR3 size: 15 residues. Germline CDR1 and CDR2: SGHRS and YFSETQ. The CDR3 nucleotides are TGCGCCAGCAGCTCGACAGGGACAACTAATGAAAAACTGTTTTTT. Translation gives CASSSTGTTNEKLFF.

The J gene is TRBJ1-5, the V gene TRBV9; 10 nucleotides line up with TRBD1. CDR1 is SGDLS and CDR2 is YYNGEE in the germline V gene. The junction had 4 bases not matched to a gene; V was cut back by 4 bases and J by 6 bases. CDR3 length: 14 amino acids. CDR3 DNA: TGTGCCAGCAGCCCGACAGGGGGCGGTCAGCCCCAGCATTTT. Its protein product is CASSPTGGGQPQHF.

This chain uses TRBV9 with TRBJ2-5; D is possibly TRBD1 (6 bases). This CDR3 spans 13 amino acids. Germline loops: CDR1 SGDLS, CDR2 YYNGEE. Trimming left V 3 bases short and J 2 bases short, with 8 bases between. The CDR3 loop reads CASSGGRQETQYF. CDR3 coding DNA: TGTGCCAGCAGCGGGGGGCGGCAAGAGACCCAGTACTTC.

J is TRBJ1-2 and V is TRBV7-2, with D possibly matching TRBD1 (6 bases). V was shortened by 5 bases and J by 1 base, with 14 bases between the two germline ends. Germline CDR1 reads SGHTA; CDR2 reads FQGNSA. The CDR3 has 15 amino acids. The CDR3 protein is CASSPPGQHNYGYTF. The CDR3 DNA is TGTGCCAGCAGCCCCCCGGGACAACATAACTATGGCTACACCTTC.

The CDR3 sequence is CASSLAWQGTYEQYF. CDR3 nucleotide sequence: TGTGCCAGCAGCTTAGCTTGGCAGGGGACCTACGAGCAGTACTTC. This chain uses TRBV11-2 with TRBJ2-7; the D gene is possibly TRBD1 (6 bases). With 1 base removed from V and 2 bases from J, the gap between germline ends came to 12 bases. This CDR3 is built from 15 residues. Germline lookup yields CDR1 SGHAT and CDR2 FQNNGV.

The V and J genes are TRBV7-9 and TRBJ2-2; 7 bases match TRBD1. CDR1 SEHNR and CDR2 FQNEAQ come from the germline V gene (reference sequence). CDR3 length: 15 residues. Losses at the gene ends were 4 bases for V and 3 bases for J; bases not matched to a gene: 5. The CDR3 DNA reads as TGTGCCAGCAGCTCCAGGGACAGCTACACCGGGGAGCTGTTTTTT. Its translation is CASSSRDSYTGELFF.

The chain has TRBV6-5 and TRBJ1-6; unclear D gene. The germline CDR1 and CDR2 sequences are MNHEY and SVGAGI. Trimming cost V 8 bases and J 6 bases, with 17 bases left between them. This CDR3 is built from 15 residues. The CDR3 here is CASRLVEGINSPLHF. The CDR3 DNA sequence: TGTGCCAGCCGCCTAGTGGAGGGTATTAATTCACCCCTCCACTTT.

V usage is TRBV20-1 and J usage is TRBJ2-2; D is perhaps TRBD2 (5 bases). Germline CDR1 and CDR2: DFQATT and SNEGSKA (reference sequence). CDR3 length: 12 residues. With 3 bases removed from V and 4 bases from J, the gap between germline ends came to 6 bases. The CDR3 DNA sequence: TGCAGTGCTAGTCGGGGCACCGGGGAGCTGTTTTTT. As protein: CSASRGTGELFF.

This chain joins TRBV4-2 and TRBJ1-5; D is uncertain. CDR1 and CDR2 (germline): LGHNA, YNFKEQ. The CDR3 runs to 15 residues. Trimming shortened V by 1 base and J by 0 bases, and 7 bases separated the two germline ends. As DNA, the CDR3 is TGTGCCAGCAGCCAAGCACTGAATAGCAATCAGCCCCAGCATTTT. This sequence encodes CASSQALNSNQPQHF.

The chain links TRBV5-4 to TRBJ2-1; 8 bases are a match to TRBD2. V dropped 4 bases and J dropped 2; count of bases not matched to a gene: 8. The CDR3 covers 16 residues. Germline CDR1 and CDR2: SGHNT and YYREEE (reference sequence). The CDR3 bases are TGTGCCAGCAGCCCCGGGACTAGTGGTGCCTACAATGAGCAGTTCTTC. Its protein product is CASSPGTSGAYNEQFF.